The 4 T cell receptor beta chains listed next were all sequenced from one sample in a study of OX40 agonist ivuxolimab in advanced cancers. TCRdb's table, derived via immunoSEQ multiplex PCR, lists solely in-frame clones and lacks some. Of tens of thousands of clones listed, roughly 86% are singletons. This specimen was CD4+ or CD8+ T cells sorted from blood, taken in a trial of the OX40 agonist ivuxolimab. The receptors were gathered from an adult with an advanced solid tumor such as melanoma, head and neck, liver or kidney cancer.

The rearrangement links TRBV6-1 to TRBJ2-7; 9 nucleotides agree with TRBD2. This CDR3 region has 15 residues. Germline V gene lookup returns CDR1 MNHNS and CDR2 SASEGT. The V and J ends lost 1 base and 2 bases, in that order; junction bases with no gene match: 3. The CDR3 DNA reads TGTGCCAGCAGTGAAGGGGGCGGGGGGGCCTACGAGCAGTACTTC. Translated: CASSEGGGGAYEQYF.

The V call is TRBV7-8, the J call TRBJ2-7, with D hard to call. With 5 bases removed from V and 0 bases from J, the gap between germline ends came to 5 bases. CDR1 SGHVS and CDR2 FQNEAQ come from the germline V gene. The CDR3 spans 12 residues. The CDR3 reads CASSTDSYEQYV. CDR3 DNA sequence: TGTGCCAGCAGCACCGACTCCTACGAGCAGTACGTC.

The genes are TRBV4-1 and TRBJ2-7; 9 bases line up with TRBD1. Germline values: CDR1 MGHRA, CDR2 YSYEKL. J lost 4 bases, V lost 4 bases, and 8 bases had no gene match. The CDR3 runs 15 residues. CDR3 in amino acids: CASSPVGQGVYEQYV. The CDR3 nucleotides are TGCGCCAGCAGCCCGGTGGGACAGGGCGTATACGAGCAGTACGTC.

This chain uses TRBV27 with TRBJ2-4; 8 nucleotides match TRBD2. Germline-derived CDR1 and CDR2 are MNHEY and SMNVEV (reference sequence). The CDR3 is 18 amino acids. Trimming removed 5 bases from V and 1 base from J; junction bases left unmatched: 13. Here the CDR3 reads CASSLQGPGGYAKNIQYF. The DNA for the CDR3 is TGTGCCAGCAGTCTCCAAGGGCCGGGGGGGTACGCCAAAAACATTCAGTACTTC.